These 13 T cell receptor beta chains share one sample of origin, sequenced in a study of blood T cell repertoires in COVID-19. This table comes from immunoSEQ multiplex PCR, and its TCRdb copy is limited to in-frame clones, with some not included. The table includes about 200,000 clones, about 83% detected once. Source material: PBMCs or T cells enriched from blood (not recorded which). These receptors were collected from a man aged 35-49 years with acute COVID-19.

This chain connects TRBV11-1 to TRBJ2-1; D might be TRBD2 (5 bases). The V end lost 5 bases, the J end lost 7 bases, and 12 bases lay between the germline ends. Germline V gene lookup returns CDR1 SGHAT and CDR2 FQDESV (reference sequence). The CDR3 is 13 residues long. CDR3 DNA: TGTGCCAGCAGCCTGACACCGGGGAATGAGCAGTTCTTC. Translating gives CASSLTPGNEQFF.

The chain joins TRBV2 to TRBJ2-1; TRBD2 matches 7 bases. This CDR3 spans 15 amino acids. Germline V CDR1 and CDR2: SNHLY, FYNNEI. V was pared by 0 bases and J by 3 bases, with 2 bases of the junction left unmatched. CDR3 amino acids: CASSEAGGVYNEQFF. Written as DNA, the CDR3 is TGTGCCAGCAGTGAAGCGGGGGGGGTCTACAATGAGCAGTTCTTC.

The V and J genes are TRBV9 and TRBJ2-2; TRBD2 matches 11 bases. Germline V lookup: CDR1 SGDLS, CDR2 YYNGEE. The CDR3 has 16 residues. J gave up 7 bases and V 5 bases, and 10 bases lay outside the gene matches. The CDR3 is CASSVTSGRMDGELFF. The CDR3 DNA reads TGTGCCAGCAGTGTAACTAGCGGGAGAATGGACGGGGAGCTGTTTTTT.

The rearrangement joins TRBV6-6 to TRBJ2-1, with 9 bases identical to TRBD2. This CDR3 has 16 amino acids. Germline loops: CDR1 MNHNY, CDR2 SVGAGI (reference sequence). V shed 5 bases, J shed 7 bases, and the junction held 12 bases outside the gene matches. CDR3 nucleotides: TGTGCCAGCAGTCCCCGCGGTAGCGGGAGTCTGAATGAGCAGTTCTTC. This gives the protein CASSPRGSGSLNEQFF.

The V gene is TRBV27, the J gene TRBJ1-1, with no clear D. The length of the CDR3 is 17 residues. Germline V gene lookup returns CDR1 MNHEY and CDR2 SMNVEV (reference sequence). V shed 5 bases and J shed 0 bases, with 19 bases lying between them. The CDR3, as DNA: TGTGCCAGCAGTCCCCTCGGGCTTGGACTTCTGAACACTGAAGCTTTCTTT. Translation gives CASSPLGLGLLNTEAFF.

The chain recombines TRBV24-1 with TRBJ2-2; 9 nucleotides match TRBD2. Trimming at V came to 9 bases and at J to 1 base, leaving 5 bases not matched to a gene. The germline CDR1 and CDR2 sequences are KGHDR and SFDVKD. This CDR3 has 15 residues. The DNA of the CDR3 is TGTGCCACCGGTGGACTAGCGATGAACACCGGGGAGCTGTTTTTT. It specifies CATGGLAMNTGELFF.

In regard to this clone: The germline gene is not matched at one end of the junction; a read error may be the cause. The chain recombines TRBV30 with TRBJ2-5; the match to TRBD1 covers 8 bases. Per the germline V gene, CDR1 is GTSNPN and CDR2 is SVGIG (reference sequence). The CDR3 is 12 amino acids. CDR3 coding DNA: TGTGCCGGGAGACAGGGGAGGGAGACCCAGTACTTC. Protein sequence: CAGRQGRETQYF.

V and J are TRBV5-5 and TRBJ2-7, with D perhaps matching TRBD2 (6 bases). Germline lookup yields CDR1 SGHKS and CDR2 YYEKEE (reference sequence). This CDR3 contains 15 residues. Trimming left V 2 bases short and J 3 bases short, with 15 bases between. CDR3 protein: CASSFLLGGGYEQYF. DNA for the CDR3: TGTGCCAGCAGCTTCCTTCTGGGAGGTGGCTACGAGCAGTACTTC.

In this sample, this clone turned up once. In DNA form, the CDR3 reads TGCGCCAGCAGCCACGGAACGGGTATCAGGGGGAGTTCACCCCTCCACTTT. This translates into CASSHGTGIRGSSPLHF. The chain joins TRBV4-3 to TRBJ1-6, with 7 bases lining up with TRBD1. Germline CDR1 reads LGHNA; CDR2 reads YSLEER. After removal of 3 bases from V and 9 bases from J, the junction contained 14 bases not matched to a gene. The CDR3 consists of 17 residues.

The chain is built from TRBV28 and TRBJ2-5; 9 bases are shared with TRBD2. This CDR3 has 14 residues. The V gene's germline CDR1 is MDHEN and CDR2 SYDVKM. The V and J ends lost 11 bases and 6 bases, in that order; junction bases with no gene match: 13. The CDR3 here is CAAGIAGVGKTQYF. The CDR3 nucleotides read TGTGCCGCCGGGATAGCGGGAGTTGGGAAGACCCAGTACTTC.

CDR3 loop: CASTPSHTGSPLHF. The DNA for the CDR3 is TGTGCCAGTACCCCATCCCATACGGGATCACCCCTCCACTTT. V and J are TRBV19 and TRBJ1-6, with unresolved D. The CDR3 loop spans 14 amino acids. V was pared by 7 bases and J by 10 bases, with 17 bases between. The germline gives CDR1 LNHDA, CDR2 SQIVND (reference sequence).

The chain employs TRBV14 and TRBJ2-2, with D possibly TRBD1 on 6 matching bases. Germline values: CDR1 SGHDN, CDR2 FVKESK. V lost 6 bases and J lost 4, with 12 bases in between. CDR3 length: 14 residues. CDR3 sequence: CASRQGPLTGELFF. The CDR3 DNA follows: TGTGCCAGCAGACAGGGTCCCCTCACCGGGGAGCTGTTTTTT.

The chain employs TRBV7-2 and TRBJ2-7; a possible D gene is TRBD1 (6 bases). The V and J ends lost 1 base and 7 bases respectively, with 14 bases between them. The CDR3 totals 14 residues. CDR1 SGHTA and CDR2 FQGNSA come from the germline V gene. In nucleotides, the CDR3 is TGTGCCAGCAGCTTAGGGGGGCTTCTGTATGAGCAGTACTTC. Protein product: CASSLGGLLYEQYF.